These 13 T cell receptor beta chains came from one sample sequenced in a study of OX40 agonist ivuxolimab in advanced cancers. Receptors were amplified or captured by the immunoSEQ multiplex PCR assay. TCRdb mirrors the immuneACCESS table, restricted to in-frame sequences. Some clones are absent from its copies; in checked studies, under half trace to an unresolved V gene, and the reason for the others is unknown. The sample contains around 43,000 clones, approximately 86% of them found a single time. The ten largest clonotypes hold more than 10% of the sample. This specimen was CD4+ or CD8+ T cells sorted from blood, taken in a trial of the OX40 agonist ivuxolimab. These receptors all stem from an adult with an advanced solid tumor such as melanoma, head and neck, liver or kidney cancer.

CDR3 sequence: CASSPSAWEQFF. In nucleotides, the CDR3 is TGTGCCAGCAGCCCCAGCGCTTGGGAGCAGTTCTTC. V gene TRBV7-9 combines with J gene TRBJ2-1, with unresolved D. Per the germline V gene, CDR1 is SEHNR and CDR2 is FQNEAQ (reference sequence). Trimming pared 5 bases from V and 10 bases from J, leaving 12 bases between. The CDR3 covers 12 residues.

The chain couples TRBV6-6 to TRBJ2-5; perhaps TRBD1 as D (6 bases). The CDR3 consists of 13 residues. Germline loops: CDR1 MNHNY, CDR2 SVGAGI (reference sequence). Trimming took off 5 bases at V and 1 base at J, with 8 bases between the two ends. CDR3 amino acids: CASSLQGQETQYF. CDR3 coding DNA: TGTGCCAGCAGTCTACAGGGCCAAGAGACCCAGTACTTC.

This clone was recorded a few times. V usage is TRBV4-1 and J usage is TRBJ1-1; D is perhaps TRBD1 (5 bases). V was cut by 2 bases and J by 0 bases, with 10 bases left in between. CDR1 is MGHRA and CDR2 is YSYEKL in the germline V gene. The CDR3 consists of 15 residues. The CDR3 spells CASSQSETVNTEAFF. In DNA, the CDR3 is TGCGCCAGCAGCCAATCAGAGACAGTGAACACTGAAGCTTTCTTT.

This chain uses TRBV9 with TRBJ1-2; weak D call: TRBD1 (5 bases). CDR3 length: 15 amino acids. V lost 0 bases, J lost 2 bases, and 11 bases lay in between. Germline assignment: CDR1 SGDLS and CDR2 YYNGEE. CDR3 in amino acids: CASSVVGDGNYGYTF. Here the CDR3 DNA reads TGTGCCAGCAGCGTAGTCGGGGACGGGAACTATGGCTACACCTTC.

This clone was detected once. The V gene is TRBV4-3, the J gene TRBJ1-1, with no clear D. The CDR3 totals 17 residues. Germline V gene data show CDR1 as LGHNA and CDR2 as YSLEER. With 1 base removed from V and 5 bases from J, the gap between germline ends came to 20 bases. The CDR3 nucleotides read TGCGCCAGCAGCCAAGGTACCCTTTCCTCGAGAGAGACTGAAGCTTTCTTT. This codes for CASSQGTLSSRETEAFF.

The V call is TRBV9, the J call TRBJ1-2; D unclear. Germline V lookup: CDR1 SGDLS, CDR2 YYNGEE. This CDR3 comprises 13 residues. V was pared by 4 bases and J by 5 bases, with 12 bases between. CDR3 loop: CASSTDGLYGYTF. CDR3 sequence (DNA): TGTGCCAGCAGCACCGACGGCCTGTATGGCTACACCTTC. Variable domain in full (rest from reference TRBV9 and TRBJ1-2): DSGVTQTPKHLITATGQRVTLRCSPRSGDLSVYWYQQSLDQGLQFLIQYYNGEERAKGNILERFSAQQFPDLHSELNLSSLELGDSALYFCASSTDGLYGYTFGSGTRLTVV.

V gene TRBV19 combines with J gene TRBJ1-2; D is undetermined. V lost 0 bases and J lost 11, with 16 bases in between. This CDR3 has 14 residues. In germline, CDR1 is LNHDA, CDR2 SQIVND (reference sequence). The CDR3 protein is CASSIEGIGYGYTF. The CDR3 DNA is TGTGCCAGTAGTATAGAAGGGATCGGATACGGATACACCTTC.

V is TRBV6-5 and J is TRBJ2-5; D remains ambiguous. CDR3 size: 12 residues. With 0 bases removed from V and 4 bases from J, the gap between germline ends came to 3 bases. Germline V gene lookup returns CDR1 MNHEY and CDR2 SVGAGI. The CDR3 DNA follows: TGTGCCAGCAGTTACTCTGCAGAGACCCAGTACTTC. This gives the protein CASSYSAETQYF.

V is TRBV13 and J is TRBJ2-5, with D tentatively TRBD2 (6 bases). V gave up 6 bases and J gave up 5 bases, with 16 bases separating them. The CDR3 loop spans 14 amino acids. In germline, CDR1 is PRHDT, CDR2 FYEKMQ (reference sequence). The CDR3, as DNA: TGTGCCAGCAGTTCGGGGACTCCCGAGGAGACCCAGTACTTC. As protein: CASSSGTPEETQYF.

This clone was recorded once. The V gene is TRBV7-9, the J gene TRBJ2-5; possibly TRBD1 for D (5 bases). Germline V gives CDR1 SEHNR, CDR2 FQNEAQ (reference sequence). The V gene lost 1 base and the J gene lost 2 bases, with 5 bases spanning the gap. The CDR3 has 13 amino acids. CDR3: CASSLGTQETQYF. The CDR3 DNA reads TGTGCCAGCAGCTTAGGGACACAAGAGACCCAGTACTTC.

V gene TRBV6-1 combines with J gene TRBJ2-1; D is ambiguous. The CDR3 contains 15 residues. The germline CDR1 and CDR2 sequences are MNHNS and SASEGT. V gave up 3 bases and J gave up 4 bases, with 13 bases separating them. CDR3 DNA: TGTGCCAGCAGTGATCCAAGGGCTGGGTACAATGAGCAGTTCTTC. It specifies CASSDPRAGYNEQFF.

This CDR3 reads CALRRGGSEPQHF. DNA of the CDR3: TGTGCCCTCCGGAGGGGAGGATCAGAGCCCCAGCATTTT. V gene TRBV28 combines with J gene TRBJ1-5; maybe TRBD1 (5 bases). Germline CDR1 is MDHEN and CDR2 is SYDVKM. This CDR3 is built from 13 residues. The V end was cut by 11 bases, the J end by 8 bases, with 19 bases between.

The V gene is TRBV5-4, the J gene TRBJ2-5; 10 bases align to TRBD1. The germline V gene has CDR1 SGHNT and CDR2 YYREEE (reference sequence). This CDR3 is 15 amino acids long. V gave up 3 bases and J gave up 7 bases; unmatched junction bases: 9. The CDR3 DNA sequence: TGTGCCAGCAGCTCGGAAGGACAGGGGGTAGGGACCCAGTACTTC. Its translation is CASSSEGQGVGTQYF.